Following are 8 T cell receptor beta chains from one sample sequenced in a study of T cell repertoires in cytomegalovirus infection. One entry per CDR3 protein, called by TCRdb with MiXCR from the reads. The table records a few hundred thousand distinct CDR3 sequences, about 17% of them present only once. The sequencing sample was made of PBMCs. The origin of the receptors is a human donor in good health (CMV status not recorded). Some clones in this sample may be carry-over from other donors' samples.

The chain has TRBV20-1 and TRBJ1-6; 9 bases are shared with TRBD1. The CDR3 length is 15 residues. Germline loops: CDR1 DFQATT, CDR2 SNEGSKA (reference sequence). Trimming removed 3 bases from V and 13 bases from J; junction bases left unmatched: 13. CDR3 amino acids: CSASGQGQGSMPLHF. The CDR3, as DNA: TGCAGTGCTAGTGGTCAAGGACAGGGGAGTATGCCCCTCCACTTT.

This clonotype was observed a few times. V usage is TRBV12-3 or TRBV12-4 and J usage is TRBJ2-2; possibly TRBD1 for D (5 bases). Trimming left V 2 bases short and J 6 bases short, with 13 bases between. The length of the CDR3 is 15 residues. The CDR3 bases are TGTGCCAGCAGTTTATCTATTAAGACAGCCGGGGAGCTGTTTTTT. It encodes CASSLSIKTAGELFF.

The sample holds many counts of this clonotype. This sequence joins TRBV7-2 and TRBJ2-5; 8 nucleotides match TRBD1. The CDR3 totals 15 residues. The V gene's germline CDR1 is SGHTA and CDR2 FQGNSA. After removal of 5 bases from V and 4 bases from J, the junction contained 9 bases not matched to a gene. For the CDR3, the DNA is TGTGCCAGCAGCAAGAACCAGGGGGCCCGAGAGACCCAGTACTTC. Its translation is CASSKNQGARETQYF.

The chain has TRBV29-1 and TRBJ2-5; D remains ambiguous. V shed 6 bases and J shed 1 base, with 6 bases lying between them. This CDR3 is 11 amino acids long. Germline-derived CDR1 and CDR2 are SQVTM and ANQGSEA. The CDR3 sequence: CSVRSQETQYF. CDR3 sequence (DNA): TGCAGCGTCCGCTCCCAAGAGACCCAGTACTTC.

This clonotype came up once. This chain joins TRBV28 and TRBJ2-1, with TRBD1 identical over 9 bases. Germline CDR1 reads MDHEN; CDR2 reads SYDVKM. The CDR3 is 16 residues long. With 4 bases clipped from V and 2 bases from J, the junction kept 6 bases outside the gene matches. CDR3 protein: CASSSTGTGTYNEQFF. CDR3 DNA: TGTGCCAGCAGTTCCACCGGGACAGGGACCTACAATGAGCAGTTCTTC.

The CDR3: CATSSALGVQPQHF. CDR3 nucleotides: TGTGCCACCAGCAGTGCCCTCGGGGTTCAGCCCCAGCATTTT. This chain uses TRBV15 with TRBJ1-5; D is ambiguous. This CDR3 contains 14 residues. The germline V gene encodes CDR1 LNHNV and CDR2 YYDKDF (reference sequence). V gave up 3 bases and J gave up 6 bases, with 12 bases separating them.

This clonotype was seen ten or more times. The chain uses TRBV7-9 and TRBJ2-1, with 14 bases aligning to TRBD2. CDR1 SEHNR and CDR2 FQNEAQ come from the germline V gene (reference sequence). Trimming at V came to 5 bases and at J to 10 bases, leaving 13 bases not matched to a gene. This CDR3 is built from 17 residues. Here the CDR3 reads CASSLGLAGGSPPEQFF. Written as DNA, the CDR3 is TGTGCCAGCAGCCTCGGACTAGCGGGGGGTTCTCCCCCAGAGCAGTTCTTC.

The chain uses TRBV20-1 and TRBJ1-5; a weak D match, TRBD1 (6 bases). Trimming removed 6 bases from V and 6 bases from J, with 18 bases in between. CDR3 length equals 14 residues. The germline V gene has CDR1 DFQATT and CDR2 SNEGSKA (reference sequence). The CDR3 loop is CSAPGGDIFQPQHF. As DNA, the CDR3 is TGCAGTGCCCCCGGAGGGGACATTTTTCAGCCCCAGCATTTT.